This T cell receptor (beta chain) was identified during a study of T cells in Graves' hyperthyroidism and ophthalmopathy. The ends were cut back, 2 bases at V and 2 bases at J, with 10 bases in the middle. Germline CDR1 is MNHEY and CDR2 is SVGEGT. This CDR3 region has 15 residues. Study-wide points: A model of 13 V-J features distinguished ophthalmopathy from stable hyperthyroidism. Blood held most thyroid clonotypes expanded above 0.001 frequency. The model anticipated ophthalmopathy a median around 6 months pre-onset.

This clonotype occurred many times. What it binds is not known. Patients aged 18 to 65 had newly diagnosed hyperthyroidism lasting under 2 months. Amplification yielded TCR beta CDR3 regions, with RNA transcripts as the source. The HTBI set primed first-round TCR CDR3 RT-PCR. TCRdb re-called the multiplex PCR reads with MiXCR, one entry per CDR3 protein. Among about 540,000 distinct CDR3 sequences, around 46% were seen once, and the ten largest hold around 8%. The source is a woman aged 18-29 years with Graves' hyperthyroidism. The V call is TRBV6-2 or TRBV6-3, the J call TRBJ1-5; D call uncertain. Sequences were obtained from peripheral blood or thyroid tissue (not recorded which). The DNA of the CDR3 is TGTGCCAGCAGTTACGAGTCGGCTCGCAATCAGCCCCAGCATTTT. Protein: CASSYESARNQPQHF.